This T cell receptor (beta chain) comes out of a study of cytomegalovirus exposure and HLA in healthy donors. The PCR was carried out with 60 Vbeta primers and 13 Jbeta primers. The repertoire was sequenced with immunoSEQ multiplex PCR; TCRdb's copy has only in-frame clones and lacks some. The data contain 150,000 to 200,000 clones, about 85% of them seen just once; the ten biggest clones take up about 2%. General study points: In a later analysis, TCR beta V- and J-gene trimming showed a link to a missense DCLRE1C variant. Data from an earlier analysis indicated that most TCR beta V segments were productive either about 87% or about 30% of the time. The study carried out a later analysis of TCR beta sequences. It associated under 20,000 of them with specific HLA alleles at a false discovery rate of 0.05.

From germline, CDR1 is SGHVS and CDR2 FQNEAQ. The CDR3 covers 16 residues. V trimming: 5 bases; J trimming: 8 bases; junction bases outside the gene matches: 16. Concerning this clone itself: Antigen: not known.

The receptor's source is a man between 18 and 29 years old in good health and CMV-seropositive. The gene calls are TRBV7-8 and TRBJ1-2; 8 bases line up with TRBD1. The sample comprised PBMCs. The CDR3 protein is CASSPWDGQGQLGYTF. The CDR3 DNA is TGTGCCAGCAGCCCCTGGGACGGACAGGGCCAGCTGGGCTACACCTTC.